The rows below give T cell receptor beta chains drawn from one sample of a study of PD-1 blockade in mismatch repair-deficient tumors. The repertoire was sequenced with immunoSEQ multiplex PCR; TCRdb's copy has only in-frame clones and lacks some. The table lists some 21,000 clones, 82% of them singletons. Sequenced here: PBMCs, sampled 52 weeks after starting pembrolizumab. These receptors were taken from an adult with mismatch repair-deficient cancer. The CDR3 runs from the conserved cysteine through the conserved F or W. The D gene is left open where the match is weak. Rows give clone size only sometimes, using once, few, many, or a class for an expanded clone.

d_call clone_size j_call v_call cdr3_aa cdr3_nt
- - TRBJ2-3 TRBV27 CASRDSEQDTQYF TGTGCCAGCCGTGACAGCGAGCAAGATACGCAGTATTTT
TRBD2 - TRBJ2-1 TRBV5-1 CASSLSGRENNEQFF TGCGCCAGCAGCCTTAGCGGGAGGGAGAACAATGAGCAGTTCTTC
TRBD1 - TRBJ1-6 TRBV28 CASRYRGYNSPLHF TGTGCCAGCAGATACAGGGGTTATAATTCACCCCTCCACTTT
TRBD2 once TRBJ2-3 TRBV7-3 CASSPTGLAGDGSTDTQYF TGTGCCAGCAGCCCAACCGGACTAGCGGGAGACGGGAGCACAGATACGCAGTATTTT
- - TRBJ2-5 TRBV11-3 CASSLGPGQKETQYF TGTGCCAGCAGCTTAGGACCAGGGCAGAAAGAGACCCAGTACTTC
TRBD2 - TRBJ2-1 TRBV5-1 CASSWTSGYNEQFF TGCGCCAGCAGCTGGACTAGCGGATACAATGAGCAGTTCTTC
- - TRBJ1-5 TRBV28 CASNRGSEQPQHF TGTGCCAGCAATAGGGGTTCGGAGCAGCCCCAGCATTTT
TRBD2 - TRBJ2-3 TRBV28 CASSPGLAGDTQYF TGTGCCAGCAGTCCCGGACTAGCGGGAGATACGCAGTATTTT
TRBD2 - TRBJ2-1 TRBV5-1 CASSLSGEGYNEQFF TGCGCCAGCAGCCTTAGCGGGGAGGGTTACAATGAGCAGTTCTTC
TRBD2 - TRBJ2-3 TRBV30 CAWSVSPRGGRSDTQYF TGTGCCTGGAGCGTATCCCCCCGAGGCGGGAGGTCAGATACGCAGTATTTT
TRBD2 - TRBJ2-3 TRBV2 CASKTRDYTDTQYF TGTGCCAGCAAGACGAGGGACTACACAGATACGCAGTATTTT
- - TRBJ1-1 TRBV28 CASTRRQGGGNTEAFF TGTGCCAGCACTCGGCGGCAGGGAGGGGGAAACACTGAAGCTTTCTTT
TRBD2 - TRBJ2-7 TRBV27 CASSFNGLAGTEQYF TGTGCCAGCAGTTTTAATGGACTAGCGGGAACCGAGCAGTACTTC
- - TRBJ2-7 TRBV28 CASNPQGYYEQYF TGTGCCAGCAATCCGCAGGGGTATTACGAGCAGTACTTC
- - TRBJ1-2 TRBV4-1 CASSQGQGLGGGYTF TGCGCCAGCAGCCAAGGGCAAGGGCTCGGGGGTGGCTACACCTTC
TRBD1 - TRBJ2-7 TRBV13 CASSSGTGSSYEQYF TGTGCCAGCAGCTCGGGGACAGGTAGCTCCTACGAGCAGTACTTC
TRBD2 - TRBJ2-7 TRBV10-2 CASSESNPGLAGSSYEQYF TGCGCCAGCAGTGAGTCAAATCCGGGACTAGCGGGGTCCTCCTACGAGCAGTACTTC
- - TRBJ1-1 TRBV7-9 CASSLVAVNTEAFF TGTGCCAGCAGCTTAGTCGCAGTGAACACTGAAGCTTTCTTT
- - TRBJ2-6 TRBV21-1 CASRGKQGIPGANVLTF TGTGCCAGCAGGGGTAAGCAGGGAATTCCTGGGGCCAACGTCCTGACTTTC
TRBD2 - TRBJ2-1 TRBV28 CASSQGQGWTSGRNYNEQFF TGTGCCAGCAGTCAGGGACAGGGATGGACTAGCGGGAGGAACTACAATGAGCAGTTCTTC
TRBD2 - TRBJ2-2 TRBV5-4 CASSPGTIGELFF TGTGCCAGCAGCCCCGGGACTATCGGGGAGCTGTTTTTT
TRBD2 - TRBJ2-1 TRBV7-2 CASSAGLVSYNEQFF TGTGCCAGCAGCGCGGGACTAGTCTCCTACAATGAGCAGTTCTTC
- once TRBJ1-5 TRBV21-1 CASSKVGTGGRGNQPQHF TGTGCCAGCAGCAAAGTAGGTACAGGGGGCAGAGGGAATCAGCCCCAGCATTTT
- - TRBJ2-2 TRBV27 CASSFLAPGELFF TGTGCCAGCAGTTTTCTAGCGCCTGGGGAGCTGTTTTTT
TRBD2 - TRBJ2-3 TRBV7-8 CASSLGTSGSKADTQYF TGTGCCAGCAGCTTAGGGACTAGCGGGAGTAAAGCAGATACGCAGTATTTT
TRBD1 - TRBJ2-7 TRBV11-2 CASSLRTGFSYEQYF TGTGCCAGCAGCTTAAGGACAGGGTTTTCCTACGAGCAGTACTTC
- - TRBJ1-1 TRBV2 CASSDPGTGLTEAFF TGTGCCAGCAGTGACCCGGGAACAGGGTTAACTGAAGCTTTCTTT
- - TRBJ2-7 TRBV28 CASSPGLPFYEQYF TGTGCCAGCAGTCCGGGTCTTCCATTCTACGAGCAGTACTTC
TRBD2 - TRBJ2-6 TRBV2 CASSLTSGSSGANVLTF TGTGCCAGCAGCTTGACTAGCGGGAGCTCTGGGGCCAACGTCCTGACTTTC
TRBD2 - TRBJ2-3 TRBV28 CASSSMTSGASTDTQYF TGTGCCAGCAGTTCAATGACTAGCGGGGCTAGCACAGATACGCAGTATTTT
TRBD2 - TRBJ2-3 TRBV19 CASSIEETSGRYF TGTGCCAGTAGTATAGAGGAGACTAGCGGGAGGTATTTT
TRBD2 - TRBJ2-1 TRBV7-2 CASSLLAGPLYNEQFF TGTGCCAGCAGCCTTCTAGCGGGACCCCTCTACAATGAGCAGTTCTTC
TRBD2 - TRBJ2-3 TRBV7-3 CASSLGRGLSTDTQYF TGTGCCAGCAGCTTAGGGAGGGGACTTAGCACAGATACGCAGTATTTT
TRBD1 - TRBJ2-5 TRBV28 CASSKRQGLGETQYF TGTGCCAGCAGTAAACGACAGGGGTTGGGGGAGACCCAGTACTTC
TRBD1 few TRBJ2-7 TRBV30 CACHRGLAYEQYF TGTGCCTGCCACAGGGGGCTAGCCTACGAGCAGTACTTC
TRBD1 - TRBJ2-7 TRBV11-2 CASSPTTGILEQYF TGTGCCAGCAGCCCCACGACAGGGATCCTCGAGCAGTACTTC
TRBD2 - TRBJ2-5 TRBV28 CASSLSRTSGPQETQYF TGTGCCAGCAGTTTGAGTAGGACTAGCGGACCACAAGAGACCCAGTACTTC
- - TRBJ2-3 TRBV5-4 CASSFLGGTQYF TGTGCCAGCAGCTTTCTGGGCGGGACGCAGTATTTT
- - TRBJ1-2 TRBV2 CATPGILANYGYTF TGTGCCACCCCGGGGATCTTGGCTAACTATGGCTACACCTTC
TRBD1 once TRBJ2-7 TRBV6-6 CASSSGQGGYEQYF TGTGCCAGCAGTTCGGGACAGGGTGGATACGAGCAGTACTTC
- - TRBJ2-2 TRBV18 CASSQTGTFDGELFF TGTGCCAGCTCACAAACCGGGACATTTGACGGGGAGCTGTTTTTT
TRBD1 - TRBJ1-2 TRBV5-6 CASSLGDRGGWVRYGYTF TGTGCCAGCAGCTTGGGGGACAGGGGTGGATGGGTTCGATATGGCTACACCTTC
TRBD1 - TRBJ1-1 TRBV29-1 CSVEGTGTVETEAFF TGCAGCGTTGAGGGCACCGGGACAGTGGAGACTGAAGCTTTCTTT
- - TRBJ2-2 TRBV28 CASSFVYAAGELFF TGTGCCAGCAGTTTCGTATATGCGGCCGGGGAGCTGTTTTTT
TRBD1 - TRBJ1-1 TRBV11-2 CASSLAPGQGITAFF TGTGCCAGCAGCTTAGCTCCTGGACAGGGGATAACAGCTTTCTTT
TRBD1 - TRBJ1-5 TRBV29-1 CSVSPGTGNQPQHF TGCAGCGTTTCCCCCGGGACAGGCAATCAGCCCCAGCATTTT
- - TRBJ1-3 TRBV30 CAGRPDSSGNTIYF TGTGCCGGACGCCCGGACAGCTCTGGAAACACCATATATTTT
- - TRBJ2-5 TRBV18 CATTAGRQETQYF TGTGCCACCACTGCAGGGCGACAAGAGACCCAGTACTTC